The 16 T cell receptor beta chains listed next were all sequenced from one sample in a study of CD8 T cells in Susac syndrome. RNA amounts of roughly 0.5 to 1 ug underwent reverse transcription with random hexamers. TCRdb independently ran MiXCR on the immunoSEQ multiplex PCR reads; one entry per CDR3 protein. There are 180,000 or so distinct CDR3 sequences in the sample; approximately 94% occur only once, and more than 0.1% lies in the top ten. Specimen: CD4+ T cells from PBMCs. The receptors derive from a human donor in good health.

The gene calls are TRBV28 and TRBJ2-6; TRBD1 is a possible D gene (5 bases). The CDR3 is made up of 15 amino acids. Germline V gene data show CDR1 as MDHEN and CDR2 as SYDVKM. Deletions cut 7 bases from V and 2 bases from J, with 12 bases between. Written as DNA, the CDR3 is TGTGCCAGCAATCGTCCGACAGCTGGGGCCAACGTCCTGACTTTC. Its translation: CASNRPTAGANVLTF.

CDR3 loop: CASSLRDSFYEQYF. The CDR3, as DNA: TGTGCCAGCAGCTTAAGGGACAGCTTCTACGAGCAGTACTTC. This chain connects TRBV7-2 to TRBJ2-7; 7 positions match TRBD1. With 2 bases clipped from V and 3 bases from J, the junction kept 4 bases outside the gene matches. Per the germline V gene, CDR1 is SGHTA and CDR2 is FQGNSA. The CDR3 loop spans 14 amino acids.

This sequence joins TRBV4-1 and TRBJ1-5; tentatively, D is TRBD1 (5 bases). The length of the CDR3 is 15 residues. Germline CDR1 and CDR2: MGHRA and YSYEKL. V dropped 3 bases and J dropped 1 base, with 10 bases sitting between them. CDR3 region: CASSQGGRSNQPQHF. CDR3 coding DNA: TGCGCCAGCAGCCAGGGGGGACGGAGCAATCAGCCCCAGCATTTT.

This clonotype was seen a few times. The chain employs TRBV20-1 and TRBJ2-3, with 10 nucleotides matching TRBD2. The CDR3 consists of 15 residues. V gave up 5 bases and J gave up 4 bases; unmatched junction bases: 9. CDR1 is DFQATT, CDR2 SNEGSKA, per germline (reference sequence). The CDR3 sequence: CSAPSLAGVSDTQYF. CDR3 sequence (DNA): TGCAGTGCTCCCTCGCTAGCGGGAGTTTCAGATACGCAGTATTTT.

The V call is TRBV20-1, the J call TRBJ1-5, with unresolved D. The germline gives CDR1 DFQATT, CDR2 SNEGSKA (reference sequence). Between the trimmed V and J ends, which lost 7 bases and 5 bases, there was a span of 18 bases. The CDR3 runs 14 residues. The CDR3 loop is CSVTGLLLHQPQHF. The CDR3 nucleotides read TGCAGTGTCACTGGACTCCTACTCCATCAGCCCCAGCATTTT.

The J gene is TRBJ2-2, the V gene TRBV9; the D gene could be TRBD1 or TRBD2 (5 bases each). This CDR3 is 15 amino acids long. Trimming pared 3 bases from V and 2 bases from J, leaving 11 bases between. Germline CDR1 reads SGDLS; CDR2 reads YYNGEE. The CDR3 DNA follows: TGTGCCAGCAGCGGGGGACCGCGAAACACCGGGGAGCTGTTTTTT. It encodes CASSGGPRNTGELFF. Using reference TRBV9 and TRBJ2-2 for the parts outside the CDR3, the full variable domain is DSGVTQTPKHLITATGQRVTLRCSPRSGDLSVYWYQQSLDQGLQFLIQYYNGEERAKGNILERFSAQQFPDLHSELNLSSLELGDSALYFCASSGGPRNTGELFFGEGSRLTVL.

V gene TRBV20-1 combines with J gene TRBJ1-5, with D possibly being TRBD1 (5 bases). The germline V gene has CDR1 DFQATT and CDR2 SNEGSKA (reference sequence). The length of the CDR3 is 14 residues. Trimming took 4 bases from V and 0 from J, leaving 10 bases between them. DNA of the CDR3: TGCAGTGCTACAGACAGCAATAGCAATCAGCCCCAGCATTTT. This gives the protein CSATDSNSNQPQHF.

The rearrangement uses TRBV27 and TRBJ2-7, with TRBD2 matching over 7 bases. The V gene end was trimmed by 7 bases and the J gene end by 3 bases; junction bases not matched to a gene: 3. The CDR3 is 12 residues long. Germline CDR1 reads MNHEY; CDR2 reads SMNVEV (reference sequence). For the CDR3, the DNA is TGTGCCAGCAACGGGAGGATCTACGAGCAGTACTTC. Encoded protein: CASNGRIYEQYF.

The V call is TRBV28, the J call TRBJ1-2; 7 bases align to TRBD1. The V gene end was trimmed by 4 bases and the J gene end by 7 bases; junction bases not matched to a gene: 9. Germline CDR1 is MDHEN and CDR2 is SYDVKM. The CDR3 is made up of 14 amino acids. In DNA, the CDR3 is TGTGCCAGCAGTTGGGCAGGGGGACCGGGTGGCTACACCTTC. Translating it yields CASSWAGGPGGYTF.

This clonotype was counted only a few times. The chain couples TRBV29-1 to TRBJ2-7; 7 bases are shared with TRBD2. Germline V gene lookup returns CDR1 SQVTM and CDR2 ANQGSEA. This CDR3 is 12 amino acids long. The junction had 0 bases not matched to a gene; V was cut back by 1 base and J by 3 bases. The DNA for the CDR3 is TGCAGCGTTGAAGGGGAGGGCTACGAGCAGTACTTC. Translated, it gives CSVEGEGYEQYF.

This clonotype was recorded once. This rearrangement joins TRBV20-1 to TRBJ1-2; D possibly corresponds to TRBD1 (6 bases). V was pared by 4 bases and J by 4 bases, with 10 bases between. The CDR3 is 12 residues long. Per the germline V gene, CDR1 is DFQATT and CDR2 is SNEGSKA (reference sequence). The CDR3 nucleotides are TGCAGTGCTACAGGACAGATCTATGGCTACACCTTC. This encodes CSATGQIYGYTF.

The rearrangement joins TRBV20-1 to TRBJ2-1; tentatively, D is TRBD1 (6 bases). CDR1 DFQATT and CDR2 SNEGSKA come from the germline V gene (reference sequence). V lost 5 bases and J 9 bases, leaving 8 bases between the germline ends. This CDR3 is 10 amino acids long. The CDR3 nucleotides read TGCAGTGCTGTAGGGGGTGAGCAGTTCTTC. It encodes CSAVGGEQFF.

The chain employs TRBV6-5 and TRBJ2-4, with TRBD2 matching over 8 bases. Germline V gene lookup returns CDR1 MNHEY and CDR2 SVGAGI. This CDR3 is 15 amino acids long. V shed 0 bases, J shed 9 bases, and the junction held 7 bases outside the gene matches. CDR3 residues: CASSYSVSGRAIQYF. The CDR3 DNA reads TGTGCCAGCAGTTACTCAGTCAGCGGGAGAGCCATTCAGTACTTC.

The genes are TRBV24-1 and TRBJ2-1; D gene unclear. The CDR3 extends over 11 amino acids. Per the germline V gene, CDR1 is KGHDR and CDR2 is SFDVKD. The V end was cut by 9 bases, the J end by 9 bases, with 11 bases between. The CDR3 region is CATGLEREQFF. Here the CDR3 DNA reads TGTGCCACCGGATTAGAGCGTGAGCAGTTCTTC.

The gene calls are TRBV12-3 or TRBV12-4 and TRBJ1-2; D gene uncertain. The CDR3 sequence is 12 residues long. Trimming took off 4 bases at V and 3 bases at J, with 6 bases between the two ends. The DNA for the CDR3 is TGTGCCAGCAGTTACAATTACTATGGCTACACCTTC. Translated: CASSYNYYGYTF.

This chain joins TRBV20-1 and TRBJ2-3, with a possible D match to TRBD1 (5 bases). This CDR3 has 14 amino acids. V was shortened by 1 base and J by 1 base, with 9 bases between the two germline ends. Germline V CDR1 and CDR2: DFQATT, SNEGSKA (reference sequence). CDR3 sequence: CSARAARGTDTQYF. CDR3 DNA: TGCAGTGCTAGAGCCGCCAGGGGCACAGATACGCAGTATTTT.